This T cell receptor beta chain stems from a study of T-cell memory formation after mild COVID-19. Regarding the study as a whole: That cross-reactive memory joined was suggested by some responding clones appearing in pre-infection memory. Mainly CM and EM harbored the contracting CD4+ clones; mainly EMRA harbored the CD8+ ones. Clones that shrank (day 15 to 85) were balanced CD4/CD8, whereas later expanders leaned CD4+.

As concerns this clonotype: As yet, its antigen is unknown.

Each CDR3 protein gets one entry after TCRdb re-called the 5' RACE reads with MiXCR. In the table there are around 110,000 distinct CDR3 sequences, roughly 12% of which are singletons. Germline trimming cut 4 bases from V and 6 bases from J; bases unmatched to any gene: 11. CDR1 is GTSNPN and CDR2 is SVGIG in the germline V gene (reference sequence). The CDR3 length is 15 residues. The rearrangement joins TRBV30 to TRBJ2-7, with TRBD1 matching 11 bases. The sequenced sample was PBMCs or a T cell subset sorted from them (not recorded which). The sequence was collected from an adult woman who had mild COVID-19 (a few samples of this study predate the infection). Cell type and time point are not known. The CDR3 DNA reads TGTGCCTGGAACCCGGGACAGGGGGACCCCCGCGAGCAGTACTTC. It codes for CAWNPGQGDPREQYF. The variable domain in full, with the rest retrieved from reference TRBV30 and TRBJ2-7, is SQTIHQWPATLVQPVGSPLSLECTVEGTSNPNLYWYRQAAGRGLQLLFYSVGIGQISSEVPQNLSASRPQDRQFILSSKKLLLSDSGFYLCAWNPGQGDPREQYFGPGTRLTVT.